The clone carrying this T cell receptor (beta chain) showed up many times. Its antigen is unknown. A single record per CDR3 protein comes from TCRdb applying MiXCR to the 5' RACE reads. The repertoire consists of tens of thousands of distinct CDR3 sequences, with about 4% occurring once and the leading ten covering roughly 2%. CDR3 length: 16 residues. Germline values: CDR1 SGHRS, CDR2 YFSETQ. Trimming removed 0 bases from V and 1 base from J, with 13 bases in between. CD4+ or CD8+ T cells at a count of about 940,000 served as input for the sorted libraries. The data derive from a study of neurological immune-mediated disorders. Study-level results: Any association between clinical or MRI features and the multiple sclerosis repertoire cluster was absent.

The TCR sequence derives from a woman in her thirties or forties with multiple sclerosis. The specimen sequenced was CD4+ T cells from blood. The chain joins TRBV5-1 to TRBJ1-1, with unresolved D. DNA for the CDR3: TGCGCCAGCAGCTTGGTTGCAGGACGAGGGAACACTGAAGCTTTCTTT. It translates to CASSLVAGRGNTEAFF. The entire variable domain, with the rest obtained from reference TRBV5-1 and TRBJ1-1, is as follows: KAGVTQTPRYLIKTRGQQVTLSCSPISGHRSVSWYQQTPGQGLQFLFEYFSETQRNKGNFPGRFSGRQFSNSRSEMNVSTLELGDSALYLCASSLVAGRGNTEAFFGQGTRLTVV.